The 29 T cell receptor beta chains reported below all come from one sample, sequenced in a study of blood T cell repertoires in COVID-19. Sequencing was performed with immunoSEQ multiplex PCR; in TCRdb, only in-frame clones are kept and a portion is missing. The profile covers tens of thousands of clones, with 65% to 85% appearing a single time and about 20% taken by the ten largest. The sample comprised peripheral blood. The receptors derive from a woman aged 55-69 years with acute or convalescent COVID-19.

This clone was found once. The chain couples TRBV19 to TRBJ1-1; 7 nucleotides agree with TRBD1. Germline V gives CDR1 LNHDA, CDR2 SQIVND (reference sequence). This CDR3 has 16 residues. Trimming took 4 bases from V and 0 from J; bases not matched to a gene: 8. CDR3 nucleotide sequence: TGTGCCAGTAGTACTCGACAGGGTGGCCTGAACACTGAAGCTTTCTTT. Protein product: CASSTRQGGLNTEAFF.

CDR3 sequence (DNA): TGTGCCACCAGTGAAACAGGGTCTGAAAAACTGTTTTTT. Its protein is CATSETGSEKLFF. The rearrangement uses TRBV24-1 and TRBJ1-4; D is perhaps TRBD1 (6 bases). Germline V gene sequence: CDR1 KGHDR, CDR2 SFDVKD. This CDR3 spans 13 amino acids. The V gene lost 4 bases and the J gene lost 7 bases, with 9 bases spanning the gap.

This chain connects TRBV7-2 to TRBJ2-3; tentatively, D is TRBD2 (7 bases). CDR1 is SGHTA, CDR2 FQGNSA, per germline. V lost 5 bases and J lost 6, with 15 bases in between. There are 14 residues in the CDR3. As DNA, the CDR3 is TGTGCCAGCAGCCCCCTCGCGGGGGCCGATACGCAGTATTTT. Amino acid sequence: CASSPLAGADTQYF.

The table lists this clone with a few counts. This chain uses TRBV7-7 with TRBJ2-2; 8 bases agree with TRBD1. Trimming took 5 bases from V and 1 from J; bases not matched to a gene: 3. CDR1 SSHAT and CDR2 FNYEAQ come from the germline V gene (reference sequence). This CDR3 has 15 residues. CDR3 protein: CASSRGTGNTGELFF. The CDR3 DNA sequence: TGTGCCAGCAGCCGCGGGACAGGGAACACCGGGGAGCTGTTTTTT.

The rearrangement uses TRBV21-1 and TRBJ2-7; TRBD1 was called by the table and not checked on the DNA. TRBV21-1 is given as a pseudogene. The CDR3 is 19 residues long. The CDR3 DNA sequence: TGTGCCAGCGGAACAGCATTCACACCATTACGCCTATATTTCTACGAGCAGTACTTC. Encoded protein: CASGTAFTPLRLYFYEQYF.

The chain employs TRBV11-2 and TRBJ2-2, with 10 bases fitting TRBD1. The CDR3 runs 16 residues. V shed 5 bases, J shed 7 bases, and the junction held 10 bases outside the gene matches. CDR1 is SGHAT and CDR2 is FQNNGV in the germline V gene. CDR3 bases: TGTGCCAGCAGCCGAGGGACAGGGGAGGTGAGCGGGGAGCTGTTTTTT. As protein: CASSRGTGEVSGELFF.

This chain joins TRBV4-1 and TRBJ1-5, with D possibly TRBD1 on 5 matching bases. The CDR3 totals 14 residues. The germline gives CDR1 MGHRA, CDR2 YSYEKL. Trimming removed 4 bases at V and 2 bases at J, with 9 bases between. The CDR3 DNA reads TGCGCCAGCAGCCTCGGGGGGGGCAATCAGCCCCAGCATTTT. Protein product: CASSLGGGNQPQHF.

The V gene is TRBV29-1, the J gene TRBJ2-7; tentative D call: TRBD1 (5 bases). Germline CDR1 is SQVTM and CDR2 is ANQGSEA. There are 12 residues in the CDR3. Trimming took 4 bases from V and 6 from J, leaving 13 bases between them. The CDR3 reads CSVVSQGGEQYF. CDR3 DNA: TGCAGCGTTGTCTCCCAGGGTGGCGAGCAGTACTTC.

The V call is TRBV2, the J call TRBJ2-7; 8 bases align to TRBD1. The CDR3 consists of 15 residues. J was trimmed by 2 bases and V by 4 bases; bases with no gene match: 7. The germline CDR1 and CDR2 sequences are SNHLY and FYNNEI. The CDR3 DNA sequence: TGTGCCAGCAGTGCCTACGGGACAGGAGCCTACGAGCAGTACGTC. As protein: CASSAYGTGAYEQYV.

V is TRBV19 and J is TRBJ2-5; 7 positions agree with TRBD1. Germline CDR1 reads LNHDA; CDR2 reads SQIVND (reference sequence). The V segment lost 4 bases and the J segment 2 bases; nucleotides outside the gene matches: 13. The CDR3 is 17 amino acids. The chain's CDR3 is CASSRDRQGRWQETQYF. Written as DNA, the CDR3 is TGTGCCAGTAGTAGGGACCGACAGGGCCGGTGGCAAGAGACCCAGTACTTC.

The CDR3 DNA reads as TGTGCCAGCAGCACCGGACAGGGCGTGAGGGGCACCATATATTTT. Protein product: CASSTGQGVRGTIYF. The gene calls are TRBV9 and TRBJ1-3; 8 bases map to TRBD1. The CDR3 loop spans 15 amino acids. Germline V gene sequence: CDR1 SGDLS, CDR2 YYNGEE. Trimming removed 4 bases from V and 9 bases from J; junction bases left unmatched: 12.

CDR3 residues: CAISEGGYAGNTIYF. In DNA form, the CDR3 reads TGTGCCATCAGTGAAGGGGGATATGCTGGAAACACCATATATTTT. V usage is TRBV10-3 and J usage is TRBJ1-3; D may be TRBD1 (6 bases). Trimming removed 3 bases from V and 2 bases from J, with 11 bases in between. CDR3 length: 15 residues. Germline V gene sequence: CDR1 ENHRY, CDR2 SYGVKD.

V usage is TRBV7-2 and J usage is TRBJ1-2; TRBD1 is a possible D gene (5 bases). Germline CDR1 reads SGHTA; CDR2 reads FQGNSA. Trimming took off 2 bases at V and 6 bases at J, with 10 bases between the two ends. The CDR3 contains 13 residues. The CDR3 nucleotides are TGTGCCAGCAGCTTATCAGGGAACCATGGCTACACCTTC. This translates into CASSLSGNHGYTF.

The chain recombines TRBV19 with TRBJ2-1; D is possibly TRBD1 (6 bases). From germline, CDR1 is LNHDA and CDR2 SQIVND (reference sequence). Deletions cut 3 bases from V and 4 bases from J, with 22 bases between. CDR3 length: 18 amino acids. This CDR3 is CASSITRLQGSPYNEQFF. The CDR3 region has the DNA TGTGCCAGTAGTATTACTAGGTTACAGGGCTCGCCATACAATGAGCAGTTCTTC. The full variable domain, rest sourced from reference TRBV19 and TRBJ2-1, is DGGITQSPKYLFRKEGQNVTLSCEQNLNHDAMYWYRQDPGQGLRLIYYSQIVNDFQKGDIAEGYSVSREKKESFPLTVTSAQKNPTAFYLCASSITRLQGSPYNEQFFGPGTRLTVL.

In its sample, this clone was seen a few times. The rearrangement uses TRBV9 and TRBJ2-7, with TRBD1 matching 11 bases. The V gene's germline CDR1 is SGDLS and CDR2 YYNGEE. V lost 5 bases and J lost 3; bases outside the gene matches: 4. CDR3 length: 14 residues. CDR3 loop: CASSQGQGVYEQYF. CDR3 nucleotide sequence: TGTGCCAGCAGTCAGGGACAGGGGGTCTACGAGCAGTACTTC.

The chain links TRBV6-6 to TRBJ2-1; 11 positions agree with TRBD2. The CDR3 covers 15 residues. The V gene end was trimmed by 2 bases and the J gene end by 10 bases; junction bases not matched to a gene: 7. Per germline, CDR1 MNHNY and CDR2 SVGAGI (reference sequence). The CDR3 sequence is CASSYLGTSGQEQFF. DNA of the CDR3: TGTGCCAGCAGTTACCTCGGGACTAGCGGCCAAGAGCAGTTCTTC.

This clone was found many times. This chain links TRBV6-1 with TRBJ1-5; D ambiguous. The CDR3 has 16 residues. Germline CDR1 is MNHNS and CDR2 is SASEGT. V was trimmed by 2 bases and J by 0 bases, leaving 11 bases between them. The CDR3 reads CASSERTIYSNQPQHF. As DNA, the CDR3 is TGTGCCAGCAGTGAAAGGACTATTTATAGCAATCAGCCCCAGCATTTT.

The rearrangement joins TRBV7-2 to TRBJ1-2, with 8 bases identical to TRBD1. CDR1 and CDR2 from the germline V gene are SGHTA and FQGNSA. This CDR3 region has 13 residues. V trimming: 1 base; J trimming: 6 bases; junction bases outside the gene matches: 1. The CDR3: CASSLGTGNGYTF. CDR3 nucleotide sequence: TGTGCCAGCAGCTTAGGGACAGGGAATGGCTACACCTTC.

V usage is TRBV9 and J usage is TRBJ1-1, with 9 bases that match TRBD1. Germline trimming cut 3 bases from V and 3 bases from J; bases unmatched to any gene: 6. This CDR3 is built from 15 residues. The germline V gene encodes CDR1 SGDLS and CDR2 YYNGEE. The CDR3: CASSGEGQGYTEAFF. As DNA, the CDR3 is TGTGCCAGCAGCGGGGAAGGACAGGGGTACACTGAAGCTTTCTTT. Full variable domain (missing parts from reference TRBV9 and TRBJ1-1): DSGVTQTPKHLITATGQRVTLRCSPRSGDLSVYWYQQSLDQGLQFLIQYYNGEERAKGNILERFSAQQFPDLHSELNLSSLELGDSALYFCASSGEGQGYTEAFFGQGTRLTVV.

The V and J genes are TRBV19 and TRBJ1-2; D possibly corresponds to TRBD1 (5 bases). Germline lookup yields CDR1 LNHDA and CDR2 SQIVND (reference sequence). The CDR3 is 14 residues long. Trimming took 5 bases from V and 4 from J, leaving 14 bases between them. This chain's CDR3 is CASSQRDSPYGYTF. DNA for the CDR3: TGTGCCAGTAGTCAGAGGGACTCCCCCTATGGCTACACCTTC.

The chain recombines TRBV5-4 with TRBJ2-5; TRBD1 aligns across 9 bases. V lost 0 bases, J lost 4 bases, and 7 bases stayed unmatched. The V gene's germline CDR1 is SGHNT and CDR2 YYREEE (reference sequence). The CDR3 is 16 residues long. DNA for the CDR3: TGTGCCAGCAGCTTGGACGGGACAGGGCCTTTAGAGACCCAGTACTTC. It encodes CASSLDGTGPLETQYF.

This chain connects TRBV5-4 to TRBJ2-7; tentatively, D is TRBD1 (5 bases). V was shortened by 0 bases and J by 0 bases, with 13 bases between the two germline ends. This CDR3 is 16 amino acids long. The V gene's germline CDR1 is SGHNT and CDR2 YYREEE (reference sequence). DNA for the CDR3: TGTGCCAGCAGCTTGGCCCCGACAGATCCCTCCTACGAGCAGTACTTC. It translates to CASSLAPTDPSYEQYF.

The chain recombines TRBV28 with TRBJ1-2; D is possibly TRBD1 (6 bases). Per the germline V gene, CDR1 is MDHEN and CDR2 is SYDVKM. This CDR3 is built from 16 residues. V was trimmed by 4 bases and J by 4 bases, leaving 19 bases between them. This chain's CDR3 is CASSSEEPGHLYGYTF. For the CDR3, the DNA is TGTGCCAGCAGTTCGGAGGAACCGGGACACCTCTATGGCTACACCTTC.

This clone was detected once. As DNA, the CDR3 is TGTGCCAGCACCTACGAGGTCCCAAATGAAAAACTGTTTTTT. It yields the protein CASTYEVPNEKLFF. This chain joins TRBV7-9 and TRBJ1-4; no definite D call. This CDR3 is 14 amino acids long. Germline CDR1 is SEHNR and CDR2 is FQNEAQ (reference sequence). The V end was cut by 7 bases, the J end by 5 bases, with 14 bases between.

This clone appeared once. This sequence joins TRBV18 and TRBJ1-2, with TRBD1 as a possible D gene (5 bases). CDR3 length equals 14 residues. Germline CDR1 is KGHSH and CDR2 is LQKENI. V lost 8 bases and J lost 5, with 18 bases in between. Written as DNA, the CDR3 is TGTGCCAGCACGCAGGGTTCTGGGGCATATGGCTACACCTTC. It is translated as CASTQGSGAYGYTF.

This clone was seen more than once but under ten times. This chain links TRBV5-1 with TRBJ1-1, with D perhaps TRBD1 (6 bases). CDR1 is SGHRS and CDR2 is YFSETQ in the germline V gene. CDR3 length equals 14 residues. Trimming took 2 bases from V and 4 from J, leaving 12 bases between them. CDR3 coding DNA: TGCGCCAGCAGCTTAGCAGGGGAAACCACTGAAGCTTTCTTT. Its translation is CASSLAGETTEAFF.

This chain links TRBV6-5 with TRBJ1-6; 9 nucleotides align to TRBD1. This CDR3 comprises 15 residues. Per germline, CDR1 MNHEY and CDR2 SVGAGI. V shed 7 bases, J shed 4 bases, and the junction held 5 bases outside the gene matches. CDR3 bases: TGTGCCAGCACCGTACAGGGGGCATATAATTCACCCCTCCACTTT. Residues: CASTVQGAYNSPLHF.

The chain joins TRBV6-5 to TRBJ1-1, with D maybe TRBD1 (5 bases). The CDR3 runs to 14 residues. Germline CDR1 is MNHEY and CDR2 is SVGAGI. Trimming took off 5 bases at V and 3 bases at J, with 13 bases between the two ends. The CDR3 sequence is CASSQDGGDTEAFF. The CDR3 DNA follows: TGTGCCAGCAGTCAGGATGGGGGGGACACTGAAGCTTTCTTT.

V is TRBV7-9 and J is TRBJ2-7, with 10 bases matching TRBD1. The germline V gene has CDR1 SEHNR and CDR2 FQNEAQ (reference sequence). V dropped 4 bases and J dropped 6; count of bases not matched to a gene: 6. This CDR3 has 14 residues. The CDR3 protein is CASSSGQGFSEQYF. CDR3 coding DNA: TGTGCCAGCAGCTCGGGACAGGGGTTTTCCGAGCAGTACTTC.